The T cell receptor beta chain under discussion was sequenced for a study of blood T cell repertoires in COVID-19. Across the study: In each case, the material was cDNA or gDNA derived from T cells, B-cell-depleted T cells, or PBMCs.

Source study methods: Reference gene primers were amplified, and this amplification served to estimate nucleated cell counts. Sequencing was performed with immunoSEQ multiplex PCR; in TCRdb, only in-frame clones are kept and a portion is missing. The V and J calls and clone size come from that table; D and trimming were worked out from the DNA. The repertoire holds around 250,000 clones, with about 80% as singletons. V lost 0 bases and J lost 2, with 8 bases in between. Germline V gives CDR1 SGDLS, CDR2 YYNGEE. This CDR3 is built from 14 residues. This clone was picked up a small number of times. The sample taken for sequencing was peripheral blood. This receptor was taken from a woman aged 80 or older with acute or convalescent COVID-19. The gene calls are TRBV9 and TRBJ1-2, with D possibly being TRBD1 (5 bases). This CDR3 is CASSVDAGNYGYTF. The CDR3 DNA follows: TGTGCCAGCAGCGTAGATGCAGGGAACTATGGCTACACCTTC.